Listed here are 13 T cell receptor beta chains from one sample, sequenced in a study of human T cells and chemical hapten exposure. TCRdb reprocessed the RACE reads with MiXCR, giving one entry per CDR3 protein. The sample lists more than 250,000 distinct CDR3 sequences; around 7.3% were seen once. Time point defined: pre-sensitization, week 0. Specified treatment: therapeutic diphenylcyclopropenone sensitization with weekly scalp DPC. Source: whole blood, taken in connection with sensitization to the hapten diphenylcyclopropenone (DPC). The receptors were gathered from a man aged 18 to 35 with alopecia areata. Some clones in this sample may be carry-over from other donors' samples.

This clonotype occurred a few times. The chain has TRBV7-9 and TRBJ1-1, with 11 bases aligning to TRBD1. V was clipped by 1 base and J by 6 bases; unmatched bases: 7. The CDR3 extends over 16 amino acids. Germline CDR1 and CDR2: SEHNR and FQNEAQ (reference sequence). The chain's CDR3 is CASSLGRWDRGAEAFF. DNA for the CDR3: TGTGCCAGCAGCTTAGGCCGCTGGGACAGGGGGGCTGAAGCTTTCTTT.

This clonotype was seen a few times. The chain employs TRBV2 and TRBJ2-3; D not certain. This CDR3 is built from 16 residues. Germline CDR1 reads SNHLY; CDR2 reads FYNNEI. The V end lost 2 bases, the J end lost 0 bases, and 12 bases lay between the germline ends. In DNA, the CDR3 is TGTGCCAGCAGTGAAACGCGCATTGATAGCACAGATACGCAGTATTTT. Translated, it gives CASSETRIDSTDTQYF.

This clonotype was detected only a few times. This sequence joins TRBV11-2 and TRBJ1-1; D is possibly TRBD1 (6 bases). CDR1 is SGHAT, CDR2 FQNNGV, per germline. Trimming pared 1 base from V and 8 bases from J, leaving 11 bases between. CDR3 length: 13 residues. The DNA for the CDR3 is TGTGCCAGCAGCTTAGGGGGGCCAGCAGAAGCTTTCTTT. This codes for CASSLGGPAEAFF.

The CDR3 sequence: CASSPGTSGPQETQYF. The CDR3 region has the DNA TGTGCCAGCAGTCCCGGGACTAGCGGGCCGCAAGAGACCCAGTACTTC. The V and J genes are TRBV12-3 or TRBV12-4 and TRBJ2-5; 12 bases align to TRBD2. The CDR3 totals 16 residues. V lost 5 bases, J lost 2 bases, and 6 bases stayed unmatched.

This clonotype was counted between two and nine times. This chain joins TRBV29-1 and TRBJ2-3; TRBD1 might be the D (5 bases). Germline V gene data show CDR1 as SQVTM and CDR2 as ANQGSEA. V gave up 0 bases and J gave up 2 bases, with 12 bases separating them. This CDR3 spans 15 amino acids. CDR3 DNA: TGCAGCGTTGAAGACGTTCCCAGGGTCACAGATACGCAGTATTTT. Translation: CSVEDVPRVTDTQYF.

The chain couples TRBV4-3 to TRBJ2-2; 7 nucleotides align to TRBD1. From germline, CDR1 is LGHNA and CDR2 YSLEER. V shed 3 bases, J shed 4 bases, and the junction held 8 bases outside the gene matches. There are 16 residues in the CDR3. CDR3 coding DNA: TGCGCCAGCAGCCAGAGCGACAGGGACGTCACCGGGGAGCTGTTTTTT. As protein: CASSQSDRDVTGELFF.

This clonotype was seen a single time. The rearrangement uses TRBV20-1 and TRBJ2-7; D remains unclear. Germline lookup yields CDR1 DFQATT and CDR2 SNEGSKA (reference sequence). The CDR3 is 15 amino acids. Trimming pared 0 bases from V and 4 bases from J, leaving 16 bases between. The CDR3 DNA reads TGCAGTGCTAGAGATGGCACAGACCCTAATTACGAGCAGTACGTC. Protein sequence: CSARDGTDPNYEQYV.

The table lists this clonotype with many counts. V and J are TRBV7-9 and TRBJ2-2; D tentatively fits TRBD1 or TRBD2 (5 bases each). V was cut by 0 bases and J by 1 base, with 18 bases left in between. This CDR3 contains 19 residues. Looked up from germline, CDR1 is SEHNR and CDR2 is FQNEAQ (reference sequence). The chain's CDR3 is CASSLARGRSLENTGELFF. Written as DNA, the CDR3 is TGTGCCAGCAGCTTAGCCCGGGGCCGTTCATTAGAGAACACCGGGGAGCTGTTTTTT.

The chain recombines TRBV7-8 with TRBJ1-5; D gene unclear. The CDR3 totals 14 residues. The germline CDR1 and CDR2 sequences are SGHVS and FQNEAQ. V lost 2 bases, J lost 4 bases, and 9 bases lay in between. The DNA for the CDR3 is TGTGCCAGCAGCTTACCACTAATGAATCAGCCCCAGCATTTT. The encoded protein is CASSLPLMNQPQHF.

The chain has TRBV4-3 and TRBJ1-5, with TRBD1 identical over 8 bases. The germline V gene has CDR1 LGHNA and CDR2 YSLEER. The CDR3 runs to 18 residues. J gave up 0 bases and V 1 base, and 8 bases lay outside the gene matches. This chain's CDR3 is CASSQVLRGLGSNQPQHF. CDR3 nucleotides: TGCGCCAGCAGCCAAGTACTCAGGGGGCTGGGTAGCAATCAGCCCCAGCATTTT.

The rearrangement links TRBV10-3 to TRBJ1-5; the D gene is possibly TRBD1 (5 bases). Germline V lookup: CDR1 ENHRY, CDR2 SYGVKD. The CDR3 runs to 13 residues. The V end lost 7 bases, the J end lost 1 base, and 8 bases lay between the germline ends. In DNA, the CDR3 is TGTGCCATCAAAGGGGAGAGCAATCAGCCCCAGCATTTT. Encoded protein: CAIKGESNQPQHF.

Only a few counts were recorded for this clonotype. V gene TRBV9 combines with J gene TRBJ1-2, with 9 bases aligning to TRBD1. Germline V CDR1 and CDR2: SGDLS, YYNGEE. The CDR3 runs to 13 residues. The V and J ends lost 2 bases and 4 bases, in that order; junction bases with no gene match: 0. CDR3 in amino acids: CASSVGQGYGYTF. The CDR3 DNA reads TGTGCCAGCAGCGTGGGACAGGGCTATGGCTACACCTTC.

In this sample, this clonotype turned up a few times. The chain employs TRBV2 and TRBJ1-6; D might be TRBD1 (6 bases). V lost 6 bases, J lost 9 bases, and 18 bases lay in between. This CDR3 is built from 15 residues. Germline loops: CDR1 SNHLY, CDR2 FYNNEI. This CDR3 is CASSTAVRGGSPLHF. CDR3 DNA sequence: TGTGCCAGCAGCACCGCCGTCAGGGGAGGTTCACCCCTCCACTTT. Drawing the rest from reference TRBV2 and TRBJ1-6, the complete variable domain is EPEVTQTPSHQVTQMGQEVILRCVPISNHLYFYWYRQILGQKVEFLVSFYNNEISEKSEIFDDQFSVERPDGSNFTLKIRSTKLEDSAMYFCASSTAVRGGSPLHFGNGTRLTVT.